The source of this T cell receptor beta chain is a study of vaccination and CD4 T cells after COVID-19. Study overall: SARS-CoV-2 PCR on nasal swabs had been positive for the convalescent patients; nine were mild and one was severe. Study-wide results and caveats: A relatively small number of convalescent patients were studied, and no early post-infection timepoints were included.

The Oncomine TCR Beta short-read assay sequenced DNA from cultured CD4+ T cells. TCRdb ran MiXCR on the PCR reads and lists one entry per CDR3 protein. The repertoire holds under 25,000 distinct CDR3 sequences, with 49% as singletons. The treatment was: approximately nine-day PBMC culture with coronavirus spike peptide pools or control peptides (ViraFEST assay). The table lists this clonotype with a few counts. The antigen remains unidentified. V was clipped by 4 bases and J by 5 bases; unmatched bases: 3. This CDR3 has 15 residues. The germline V gene encodes CDR1 SGHTA and CDR2 FQGNSA. The TCR sequence derives from a human donor who had recovered from COVID-19. Sequencing was performed on CD4+ T cells from blood, cultured in vitro. The rearrangement links TRBV7-2 to TRBJ2-2; 11 bases match TRBD1. The CDR3 sequence is CASSSGQGVTGELFF. The CDR3 DNA reads TGTGCCAGCAGCTCGGGACAGGGGGTGACCGGGGAGCTGTTTTTT. Complete variable domain (other parts from reference TRBV7-2 and TRBJ2-2): GAGVSQSPSNKVTEKGKDVELRCDPISGHTALYWYRQSLGQGLEFLIYFQGNSAPDKSGLPSDRFSAERTGGSVSTLTIQRTQQEDSAVYLCASSSGQGVTGELFFGEGSRLTVL.